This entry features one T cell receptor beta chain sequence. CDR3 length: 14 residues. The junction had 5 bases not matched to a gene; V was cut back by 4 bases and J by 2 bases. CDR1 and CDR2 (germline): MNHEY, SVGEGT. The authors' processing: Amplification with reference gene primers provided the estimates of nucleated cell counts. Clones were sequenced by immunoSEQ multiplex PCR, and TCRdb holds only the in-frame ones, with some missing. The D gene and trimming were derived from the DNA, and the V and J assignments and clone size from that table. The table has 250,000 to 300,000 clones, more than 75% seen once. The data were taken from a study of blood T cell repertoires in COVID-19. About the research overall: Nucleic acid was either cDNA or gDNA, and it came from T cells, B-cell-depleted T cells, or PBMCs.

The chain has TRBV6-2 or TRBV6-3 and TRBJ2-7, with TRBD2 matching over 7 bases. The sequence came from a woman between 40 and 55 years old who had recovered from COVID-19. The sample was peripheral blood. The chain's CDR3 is CASSFRLATYEQYF. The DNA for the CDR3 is TGTGCCAGCAGTTTCCGACTAGCCACCTACGAGCAGTACTTC.